This T cell receptor beta chain was profiled in a study of CD8 T cells in ankylosing spondylitis. Each CDR3 protein gets one entry after TCRdb re-called the 5' RACE reads with MiXCR. The sample has 150,000 to 200,000 distinct CDR3 sequences, about an eighth seen once. The CDR3 has 13 amino acids. Germline V gene sequence: CDR1 DFQATT, CDR2 SNEGSKA (reference sequence). V lost 5 bases and J lost 2, with 11 bases in between. This clonotype was seen many times. Material for sequencing was blood, either unsorted or a sorted T cell fraction (not recorded which). The chain uses TRBV20-1 and TRBJ2-3; weak D call: TRBD1 (6 bases). This clonotype originated in a female donor with ankylosing spondylitis or in good health (not recorded which). CDR3 in DNA: TGCAGTGCTGGGGGCCCTCACACAGATACGCAGTATTTT. Protein: CSAGGPHTDTQYF.